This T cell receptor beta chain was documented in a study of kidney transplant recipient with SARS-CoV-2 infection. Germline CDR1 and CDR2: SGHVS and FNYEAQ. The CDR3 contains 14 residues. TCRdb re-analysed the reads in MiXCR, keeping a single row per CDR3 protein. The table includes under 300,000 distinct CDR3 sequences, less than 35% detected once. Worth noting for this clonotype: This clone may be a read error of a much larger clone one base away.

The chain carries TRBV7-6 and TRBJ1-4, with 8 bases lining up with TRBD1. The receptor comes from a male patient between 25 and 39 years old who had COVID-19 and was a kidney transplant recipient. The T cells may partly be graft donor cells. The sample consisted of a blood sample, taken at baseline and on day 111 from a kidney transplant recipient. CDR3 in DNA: TGTGCCGGCAGCTTAGCAGGGGGCTATGCAAAACTGTTTTTT. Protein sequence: CAGSLAGGYAKLFF.